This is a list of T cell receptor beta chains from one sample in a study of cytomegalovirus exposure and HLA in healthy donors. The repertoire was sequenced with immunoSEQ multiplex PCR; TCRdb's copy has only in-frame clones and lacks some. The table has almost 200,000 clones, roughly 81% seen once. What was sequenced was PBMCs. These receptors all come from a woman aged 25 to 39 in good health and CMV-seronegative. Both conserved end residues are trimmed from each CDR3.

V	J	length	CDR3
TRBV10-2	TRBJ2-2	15	ASSAHPGQGNTGELF
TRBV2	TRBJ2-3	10	AREGGGDTQY
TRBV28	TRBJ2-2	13	ASSYRGPNTGELF
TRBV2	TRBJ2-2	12	ASSPQVGTGELF
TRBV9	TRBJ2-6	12	ASSAFPGANVLT
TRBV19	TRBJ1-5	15	ASSAPGYRDGNQPQH
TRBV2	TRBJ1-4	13	ASRERLLSDEKLF
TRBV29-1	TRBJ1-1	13	SATMPPTDATGAF
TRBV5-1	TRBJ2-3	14	ASSLYGAATTDTQY
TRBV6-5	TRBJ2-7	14	ASSYSTGVFSYEQY
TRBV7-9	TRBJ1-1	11	ASWRQGSTEAF
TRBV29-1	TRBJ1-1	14	SVLRQGARLNTEAF
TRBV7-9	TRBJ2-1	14	ASSSLATSSYNEQF
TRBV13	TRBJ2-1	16	ASSSDPLGASGSNEQF
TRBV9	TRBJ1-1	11	ASSVTTGTEAF
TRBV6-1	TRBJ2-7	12	ASSAARTDYEQY
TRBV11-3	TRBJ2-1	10	ASRSGAGEQF
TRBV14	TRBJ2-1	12	ASSLRTPYNEQF
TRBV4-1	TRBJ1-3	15	ASSPRGKQGLGNTIY
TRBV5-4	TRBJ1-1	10	ASSSGVTEAF
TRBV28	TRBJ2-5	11	ASSSPPGQGEY
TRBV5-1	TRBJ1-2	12	ASSSGITNYGYT
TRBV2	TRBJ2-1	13	ASSPATIGYNEQF
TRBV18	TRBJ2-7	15	ASSPRGASPHSDEQY
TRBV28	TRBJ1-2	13	ASYRGVLANYGYT
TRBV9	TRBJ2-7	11	ASSVATGGEQY
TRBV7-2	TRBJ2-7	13	ASSLGSGNPYEQY
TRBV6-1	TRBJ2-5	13	ASTEEGGNQETQY
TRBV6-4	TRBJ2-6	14	ASSDQESSGANVLT
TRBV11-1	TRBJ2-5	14	ASSLGGTGIGETQY
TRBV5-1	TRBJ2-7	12	ASSLAGGLEEQY
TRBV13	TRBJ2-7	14	ASSGQTSGSAYEQY
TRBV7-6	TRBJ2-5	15	ASSSPGTSGFQETQY
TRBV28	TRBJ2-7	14	ASSLGTSGRAYEQY
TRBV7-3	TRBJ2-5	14	ASSPGGQGASETQY
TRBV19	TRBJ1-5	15	ASSRLTGSWNNQPQH
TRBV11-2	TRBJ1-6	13	ASSLDFSGNSPLH
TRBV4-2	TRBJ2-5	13	ASSQDRASGETQY
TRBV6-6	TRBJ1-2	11	ASRGSRDYGYT
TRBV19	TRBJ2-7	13	ASSIGDRPSYEQY
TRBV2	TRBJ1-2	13	ASSEPDRGKRGYT
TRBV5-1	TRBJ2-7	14	ASSAGLAGRVDEQY